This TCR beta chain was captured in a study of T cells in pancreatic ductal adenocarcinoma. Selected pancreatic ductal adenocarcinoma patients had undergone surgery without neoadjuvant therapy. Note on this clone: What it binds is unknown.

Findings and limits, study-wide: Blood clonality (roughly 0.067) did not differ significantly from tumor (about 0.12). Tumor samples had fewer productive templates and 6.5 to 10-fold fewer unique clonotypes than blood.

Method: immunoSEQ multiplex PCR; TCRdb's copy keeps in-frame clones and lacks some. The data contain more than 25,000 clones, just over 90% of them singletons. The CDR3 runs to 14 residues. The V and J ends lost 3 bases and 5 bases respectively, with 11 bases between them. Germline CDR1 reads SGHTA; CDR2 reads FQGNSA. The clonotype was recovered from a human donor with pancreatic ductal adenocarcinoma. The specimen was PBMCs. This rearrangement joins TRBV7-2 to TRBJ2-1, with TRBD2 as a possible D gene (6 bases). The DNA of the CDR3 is TGTGCCAGCAGCTTCGGGCTAGCGCACAATGAGCAGTTCTTC. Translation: CASSFGLAHNEQFF.